This T cell receptor (beta chain) was documented in a study of blood T cell repertoires in COVID-19. On the study more broadly: Sites across the United States, Italy and Spain contributed samples from acute and convalescent COVID-19. In each case, the material was cDNA or gDNA derived from T cells, B-cell-depleted T cells, or PBMCs.

As processed by the authors: Quantification of nucleated cells was approximated via reference gene primer amplification. This table comes from immunoSEQ multiplex PCR, and its TCRdb copy is limited to in-frame clones, with some not included. V, J and clone size derive from that table, while D and trimming were established from the DNA sequence. The sample carries hundreds of thousands of clones, more than 75% recorded once. Germline CDR1 GTSNPN, CDR2 SVGIG (reference sequence). This CDR3 spans 11 amino acids. J gave up 5 bases and V 5 bases, and 2 bases lay outside the gene matches. The chain is built from TRBV30 and TRBJ1-1; 7 positions agree with TRBD1. The sample was peripheral blood. The receptor was isolated from a woman aged 35 to 49 who had recovered from COVID-19. The DNA of the CDR3 is TGTGCCTGGGACAGGGAAACTGAAGCTTTCTTT. The encoded protein is CAWDRETEAFF.